These 29 T cell receptor beta chains share one sample of origin, sequenced in a study of identical twins. MiXCR, applied by TCRdb to the 5' RACE reads, yields one record per CDR3 protein. This sample has about 530,000 distinct CDR3 sequences, with about 15% found just once. Separately, the same data were catalogued under a study of yellow fever vaccine responses in identical twins.

The sequenced sample was CD4+ T cells sorted from blood. These receptors originate from a woman aged 18-29 years in good health.

The CDR3 reads CSARMPGTTGELFF. Here the CDR3 DNA reads TGCAGTGCGCGTATGCCGGGCACAACCGGGGAGCTGTTTTTT. The V gene is TRBV20-1, the J gene TRBJ2-2; D is ambiguous. The CDR3 loop spans 14 amino acids. V lost 6 bases and J 5 bases, leaving 16 bases between the germline ends. Germline V gene sequence: CDR1 DFQATT, CDR2 SNEGSKA (reference sequence).

This clonotype was seen a handful of times. This chain links TRBV6-5 with TRBJ1-2; 7 bases fit TRBD1. Germline trimming cut 2 bases from V and 4 bases from J; bases unmatched to any gene: 10. CDR1 is MNHEY, CDR2 SVGAGI, per germline. The CDR3 has 16 residues. The CDR3, as DNA: TGTGCCAGCAGTTACAAGGGGGCAATAGGGCTCTATGGCTACACCTTC. Encoded protein: CASSYKGAIGLYGYTF.

A few counts support this clonotype. The chain combines TRBV12-3 or TRBV12-4 with TRBJ2-7; D may correspond to TRBD1 or TRBD2 (6 bases each). The CDR3 covers 15 residues. Trimming took off 2 bases at V and 1 base at J, with 12 bases between the two ends. CDR3 sequence reads: CASSLWGDTSYEQYF. The CDR3 region has the DNA TGTGCCAGCAGTTTATGGGGGGACACATCCTACGAGCAGTACTTC.

The gene calls are TRBV5-8 and TRBJ1-2; D may be TRBD1 (6 bases). The V end lost 0 bases, the J end lost 4 bases, and 10 bases lay between the germline ends. The CDR3 runs 14 residues. Per germline, CDR1 SGHTS and CDR2 YDEGEE. The CDR3 DNA follows: TGTGCCAGCAGCTTGGTCAAGGGGGTCTATGGCTACACCTTC. As protein: CASSLVKGVYGYTF.

This chain links TRBV12-3 or TRBV12-4 with TRBJ2-1, with D possibly TRBD1 on 6 matching bases. This CDR3 spans 16 amino acids. The ends were cut back, 6 bases at V and 1 base at J, with 16 bases in the middle. CDR3 nucleotide sequence: TGTGCCAGCAGCCCGCCAGGGGACGGGTCCTACAATGAGCAGTTCTTC. Translation: CASSPPGDGSYNEQFF.

This clonotype was found many times. The chain couples TRBV2 to TRBJ1-1; no firm D call. V lost 5 bases and J lost 5, with 9 bases in between. CDR3 length equals 12 residues. CDR1 is SNHLY, CDR2 FYNNEI, per germline. The chain's CDR3 is CASSYGVTEAFF. The CDR3 region has the DNA TGTGCCAGCAGTTATGGGGTGACTGAAGCTTTCTTT.

This clonotype has more than one count but fewer than ten. The chain joins TRBV5-1 to TRBJ2-1, with 10 bases fitting TRBD2. CDR3 length equals 18 residues. V lost 2 bases, J lost 0 bases, and 8 bases stayed unmatched. The germline V gene has CDR1 SGHRS and CDR2 YFSETQ. Here the CDR3 reads CASSFWIAGGYSYNEQFF. The CDR3 nucleotides read TGCGCCAGCAGCTTTTGGATAGCGGGGGGATACTCCTACAATGAGCAGTTCTTC. Based on the CDR3 plus reference TRBV5-1 and TRBJ2-1, the full variable domain is KAGVTQTPRYLIKTRGQQVTLSCSPISGHRSVSWYQQTPGQGLQFLFEYFSETQRNKGNFPGRFSGRQFSNSRSEMNVSTLELGDSALYLCASSFWIAGGYSYNEQFFGPGTRLTVL.

This clonotype was observed many times. This chain connects TRBV11-2 to TRBJ2-1; 8 bases match TRBD2. CDR1 and CDR2 from the germline V gene are SGHAT and FQNNGV. CDR3 size: 14 residues. Trimming at V came to 4 bases and at J to 2 bases, leaving 1 base not matched to a gene. This CDR3 reads CASSSTSAYNEQFF. The DNA of the CDR3 is TGTGCCAGCAGCTCGACTAGCGCCTACAATGAGCAGTTCTTC.

The V call is TRBV29-1, the J call TRBJ2-1; the match to TRBD2 covers 11 bases. The CDR3 runs to 15 residues. The ends lost 0 bases at V and 6 bases at J; junction bases unmatched: 4. The germline CDR1 and CDR2 sequences are SQVTM and ANQGSEA. CDR3 sequence: CSVEDGTSGPNEQFF. CDR3 nucleotides: TGCAGCGTTGAAGATGGGACTAGCGGACCCAATGAGCAGTTCTTC.

The chain recombines TRBV12-3 or TRBV12-4 with TRBJ2-2, with 9 bases matching TRBD1. This CDR3 comprises 15 residues. J gave up 4 bases and V 6 bases, and 6 bases lay outside the gene matches. The CDR3 nucleotides are TGTGCCAGCAGCCCAGCGACAGGGGGCACCGGGGAGCTGTTTTTT. Amino acid sequence: CASSPATGGTGELFF.

The chain employs TRBV18 and TRBJ2-2, with D possibly called TRBD1 or TRBD2 (5 bases each). There are 14 residues in the CDR3. Germline V lookup: CDR1 KGHSH, CDR2 LQKENI. Trimming stripped 9 bases from V and 2 bases from J, with 13 bases between. CDR3 sequence (DNA): TGTGCCAGTCCAACGGGACGAAACACCGGGGAGCTGTTTTTT. Amino acid sequence: CASPTGRNTGELFF.

V and J are TRBV15 and TRBJ2-1; the match to TRBD2 covers 8 bases. In germline, CDR1 is LNHNV, CDR2 YYDKDF (reference sequence). With 3 bases clipped from V and 0 bases from J, the junction kept 19 bases outside the gene matches. The CDR3 loop spans 21 amino acids. Here the CDR3 reads CATSSDHTLAGPFSSYNEQFF. CDR3 in DNA: TGTGCCACCAGCAGTGACCATACCTTAGCGGGACCGTTTAGCTCCTACAATGAGCAGTTCTTC.

The chain employs TRBV6-1 and TRBJ2-3; either TRBD1 or TRBD2 may fit D (5 bases each). Germline CDR1 MNHNS, CDR2 SASEGT. Trimming cost V 8 bases and J 0 bases, with 12 bases left between them. The CDR3 runs to 14 residues. The CDR3 coding sequence is TGTGCCAGCGCCCGGGACCTAAGCACAGATACGCAGTATTTT. Protein: CASARDLSTDTQYF.

This clonotype was seen only a few times. The gene calls are TRBV5-1 and TRBJ2-5, with 9 bases aligning to TRBD2. From germline, CDR1 is SGHRS and CDR2 YFSETQ. V was pared by 0 bases and J by 6 bases, with 15 bases of the junction left unmatched. The CDR3 runs to 18 residues. The CDR3 region has the DNA TGCGCCAGCAGCTTGGCCCTTGGTAAAGCGGGGGGATGGAAGACCCAGTACTTC. This gives the protein CASSLALGKAGGWKTQYF.

This clonotype has only a few counts. The V and J genes are TRBV12-3 or TRBV12-4 and TRBJ2-3; D gene ambiguous. The V gene lost 1 base and the J gene lost 1 base, with 9 bases spanning the gap. The CDR3 spans 15 residues. This CDR3 reads CASSLGQKGTDTQYF. In DNA, the CDR3 is TGTGCCAGCAGTTTAGGTCAGAAGGGCACAGATACGCAGTATTTT.

This clonotype was seen at least ten times. A read error may produce the germline difference seen at one junction end. V usage is TRBV6-1 and J usage is TRBJ1-1; the D gene is possibly TRBD1 (6 bases). Germline V gene lookup returns CDR1 MNHNS and CDR2 SASEGT. The CDR3 has 13 residues. The CDR3 spells CASRSTGNTEAFF. The DNA of the CDR3 is TGCGCCAGCAGGTCGACAGGGAACACTGAAGCTTTCTTT.

V and J are TRBV7-3 and TRBJ1-1, with a tentative D call TRBD1 (5 bases). Germline CDR1 SGHTA, CDR2 FQGTGA. There are 15 residues in the CDR3. V was cut by 5 bases and J by 0 bases, with 13 bases left in between. DNA of the CDR3: TGTGCCAGCAGCCCCAAAGGGGCCCTGAACACTGAAGCTTTCTTT. Encoded protein: CASSPKGALNTEAFF.

This clonotype was seen a few times. The rearrangement uses TRBV11-1 and TRBJ2-2; the D call may be TRBD1 or TRBD2 (5 bases each). CDR1 is SGHAT and CDR2 is FQDESV in the germline V gene (reference sequence). This CDR3 region has 17 residues. With 3 bases removed from V and 4 bases from J, the gap between germline ends came to 18 bases. The CDR3 loop is CASSFRKGEFGTGELFF. The DNA of the CDR3 is TGTGCCAGCAGCTTCAGGAAAGGGGAGTTTGGCACCGGGGAGCTGTTTTTT. The complete variable domain, with remaining parts taken from reference TRBV11-1 and TRBJ2-2, reads EAEVAQSPRYKITEKSQAVAFWCDPISGHATLYWYRQILGQGPELLVQFQDESVVDDSQLPKDRFSAERLKGVDSTLKIQPAELGDSAMYLCASSFRKGEFGTGELFFGEGSRLTVL.

The chain recombines TRBV3-1 with TRBJ1-5; 12 bases fit TRBD1. From germline, CDR1 is LGHDT and CDR2 YNNKEL (reference sequence). The CDR3 spans 15 residues. With V trimmed by 4 bases and J by 7 bases, 5 bases remained unmatched. CDR3 in amino acids: CASSRGQGAGQPQHF. CDR3 DNA: TGTGCCAGCAGCCGGGGACAGGGGGCAGGCCAGCCCCAGCATTTT.

This clonotype was recorded many times. The chain uses TRBV5-1 and TRBJ2-3; 8 bases line up with TRBD2. The germline CDR1 and CDR2 sequences are SGHRS and YFSETQ. The CDR3 has 16 residues. With 3 bases clipped from V and 4 bases from J, the junction kept 10 bases outside the gene matches. This CDR3 reads CASSSSTSVPADTQYF. The CDR3 region has the DNA TGCGCCAGCAGCTCTTCGACTAGCGTTCCGGCAGATACGCAGTATTTT.

The chain employs TRBV7-7 and TRBJ2-2; D is unclear. The germline CDR1 and CDR2 sequences are SSHAT and FNYEAQ (reference sequence). Trimming shortened V by 5 bases and J by 7 bases, and 14 bases separated the two germline ends. This CDR3 spans 14 amino acids. The CDR3 region has the DNA TGTGCCAGCAGCCCTCTGGGTTGGGGCGGGGAGCTGTTTTTT. As protein: CASSPLGWGGELFF.

This clonotype was seen only a few times. V gene TRBV14 combines with J gene TRBJ2-3, with 11 nucleotides matching TRBD1. The CDR3 contains 18 residues. Germline CDR1 is SGHDN and CDR2 is FVKESK. The V segment lost 0 bases and the J segment 1 base; nucleotides outside the gene matches: 6. Written as DNA, the CDR3 is TGTGCCAGCAGCCAAGATGTGTGGACAGGGGGCCGCACAGATACGCAGTATTTT. Translating gives CASSQDVWTGGRTDTQYF.

The chain employs TRBV4-1 and TRBJ2-7, with 12 positions matching TRBD2. The germline CDR1 and CDR2 sequences are MGHRA and YSYEKL. The CDR3 runs 16 residues. V shed 0 bases, J shed 6 bases, and the junction held 6 bases outside the gene matches. CDR3 nucleotide sequence: TGCGCCAGCAGCCAAGAGGAAGGACTAGCGGGACCCGAGCAGTACTTC. Amino acid sequence: CASSQEEGLAGPEQYF.

The chain combines TRBV9 with TRBJ1-6; possibly TRBD1 for D (6 bases). Germline V gene lookup returns CDR1 SGDLS and CDR2 YYNGEE. V lost 0 bases and J lost 10, with 14 bases in between. The CDR3 sequence is 15 residues long. CDR3 sequence: CASSVEGGLESPLHF. CDR3 sequence (DNA): TGTGCCAGCAGCGTAGAGGGGGGTCTGGAGTCACCCCTCCACTTT.

This clonotype was seen a few times. The chain has TRBV6-1 and TRBJ2-2; TRBD1 aligns across 9 bases. CDR3 length: 17 residues. CDR1 is MNHNS and CDR2 is SASEGT in the germline V gene. V was clipped by 8 bases and J by 4 bases; unmatched bases: 14. CDR3 coding DNA: TGTGCCAGCTCCCCCCCAGGACAGGGGAGAGTCACCGGGGAGCTGTTTTTT. Its protein is CASSPPGQGRVTGELFF.

In its sample, this clonotype was seen a few times. This rearrangement joins TRBV6-5 to TRBJ1-1; unclear D gene. This CDR3 is built from 13 residues. In germline, CDR1 is MNHEY, CDR2 SVGAGI. Trimming shortened V by 3 bases and J by 0 bases, and 5 bases separated the two germline ends. DNA of the CDR3: TGTGCCAGCAGTTATTTAGTGAACACTGAAGCTTTCTTT. Translated, it gives CASSYLVNTEAFF.

The gene calls are TRBV5-5 and TRBJ1-1; a weak D match, TRBD1 (6 bases). V gave up 0 bases and J gave up 5 bases, with 14 bases separating them. The germline V gene has CDR1 SGHKS and CDR2 YYEKEE (reference sequence). The CDR3 contains 15 residues. In DNA form, the CDR3 reads TGTGCCAGCAGCTTGGATAGAGGGGGTTGGACTGAAGCTTTCTTT. It translates to CASSLDRGGWTEAFF.

This clonotype was seen a few times. The CDR3 nucleotides read TGTGCCAGCACCTCAACCGGGGCCGGGAAAAAAAACATTCAGTACTTC. Translated, it gives CASTSTGAGKKNIQYF. This rearrangement joins TRBV6-1 to TRBJ2-4; D tentatively fits TRBD1 or TRBD2 (5 bases each). The CDR3 loop spans 16 amino acids. Germline V gene sequence: CDR1 MNHNS, CDR2 SASEGT. V was cut by 7 bases and J by 4 bases, with 20 bases left in between.

The chain couples TRBV4-2 to TRBJ1-2; 8 bases agree with TRBD1. Germline V gives CDR1 LGHNA, CDR2 YNFKEQ. The CDR3 loop spans 13 amino acids. V dropped 6 bases and J dropped 7; count of bases not matched to a gene: 7. CDR3 in amino acids: CASSQDREGGYTF. CDR3 DNA: TGTGCCAGCAGTCAGGACAGGGAGGGTGGCTACACCTTC.